This TCR beta chain stems from a study of vaccination effects on CD4 cells after COVID-19. Study in general: Each participant was given two doses of one vaccine (BNT162b2 or mRNA-1273). General study results and limits: Early post-infection timepoints were absent, and convalescent patients were few.

In germline, CDR1 is SGHRS, CDR2 YFSETQ. V was pared by 4 bases and J by 6 bases, with 10 bases of the junction left unmatched. This CDR3 has 16 amino acids. As for this clone: Antigen: not known.

Before any sequencing was done, the ViraFEST assay used viral peptide pools to expand antigen-specific CD4+ T cells. Subsequent to roughly 9 days of culture, CD4+ T cells were isolated. Neither prior SARS-CoV-2 infection nor positive nucleocapsid antibodies were present in the vaccine recipients. The culture medium for 1.5 million to 2 million PBMC per well included 9.5 to 10 IU/ml IL-2 and roughly 10 ug/ml peptides. Half of the medium was exchanged for IL-2 medium on both days 3 and 7. Sequencing was performed with immunoSEQ multiplex PCR; in TCRdb, only in-frame clones are kept and a portion is missing. The sample holds some 68,000 clones, 75% to 90% seen once.

The rearrangement uses TRBV5-1 and TRBJ2-1; 10 nucleotides agree with TRBD1. This clonotype was obtained from a human donor who received a COVID-19 vaccine. Sequences were derived from CD4+ T cells from PBMCs cultured with SARS-CoV-2 spike peptides, sampled before COVID-19 vaccination. The CDR3 DNA reads as TGCGCCAGCAGCACTTTGACAGGGGGCGCCTTCAATGAGCAGTTCTTC. It translates to CASSTLTGGAFNEQFF.